This T cell receptor (beta chain) was captured in a study of T-cell memory formation after mild COVID-19 (dated by TCRdb to about 2021). With respect to the entire study: Most TCR sequence clusters were specific to one of the two donors. Two young, previously healthy adult volunteers made up the cohort, one male and one female. Longitudinal TCRalpha and TCRbeta repertoire sequencing tracked T-cell clones expanding and contracting after mild COVID-19 in two donors. Summary of the overall study and its limitations: SARS-CoV-2 specificity of the second-wave clones peaking on day 37 was not confirmed. From day 15 to 85, contracting clones showed balanced CD4/CD8 phenotypes, whereas a second wave of clones that expanded from day 15 to 37 leaned towards CD4+. Contracting CD4+ clones appeared mostly in the CM and EM memory subsets, whereas CD8+ clones were enriched in EMRA. Some responding clones were detected in pre-infection memory, suggesting pre-existing cross-reactive memory T cells joined the SARS-CoV-2 response. Only a couple of mild cases were covered in the study, and larger cohorts including severe cases with pre-infection samples were considered necessary.

Clipping removes 3 bases from V and 7 bases from J, with 5 as the unmatched junction base count. The CDR3 covers 12 residues, taking in both the cysteine and the phenylalanine. This entry keeps only the CDR3 DNA: 36 bases, framed from base 1. From the germline V gene, CDR1 is SQVTM and CDR2 is ANQGSEA. Notes on this clonotype: The clone's antigen remains unknown. Base qualities are not provided; no much larger clone lies one nucleotide away.

Ficoll-Paque density gradient centrifugation was the method used to isolate PBMCs. The sample was run on an Illumina NovaSeq 6000. cDNA libraries for TCRalpha and TCRbeta were prepared by 5'RACE using constant-segment primers, with sample barcodes and unique molecular identifiers added. Trizol reagent was used to extract RNA from every sample. Libraries were amplified in two PCR steps, with a second sample barcode and Illumina TruSeq adapters added in the second step. The libraries were sequenced on an Illumina NovaSeq using 2 x 150 bp paired-end reads. On the authors' methods: Demultiplexing of reads and collapsing into UMI-guided consensus sequences were performed with migec v1.2.7. Using mixcr v2.1.11, UMI consensuses were aligned to TRA and TRB V and J templates and then assembled into clonotypes. A clonotype was counted as expanded or contracted only when both edgeR and NoisET called the clonotype significant, with the noise models trained on biological replicates. For edgeR calls, a false discovery rate-adjusted p below 0.01 and a log2 fold-change threshold of 1 were applied. As an exploratory analysis of dynamics, max-normalized trajectories of the 1000 most abundant clonotypes were examined with PCA combined with hierarchical clustering. Separately sequenced CD4+ and CD8+ repertoires were used to assign the CD4 or CD8 phenotype of responding clones. TCRdb itself trimmed the public reads at Q25 with fastp, ran MiXCR and retained productive beta chains. CDR3 protein sequences are deduplicated, and each keeps its most common genes and DNA. Clone size and V and J calls follow TCRdb, not the original study. The sample data list a few hundred thousand distinct CDR3 sequences, and about 24% of these were observed just once. Jointly, the top ten make up around 8.1% of the sample.

Source material: PBMCs or a T cell subset sorted from them (not recorded which). This chain is built from TRBV29-1 and TRBJ1-2; 7 nucleotides in the junction match TRBD1. The receptor comes from an adult woman who had mild COVID-19 (a few samples of this study predate the infection). The sample titles of this study are shuffled in the database, so cell type and time point are left out; the donor was told from shared clones. In nucleotides, the sequence is TGCAGCGTTGAGAGGCAGGGGGGTGGCTACACCTTC. Its translation is CSVERQGGGYTF.